The sequence of this TCR beta chain was determined in a study of PD-1 blockade in mismatch repair-deficient tumors. The overall study: Patients had 12 mismatch repair-deficient cancer types, all previously treated and progressing. The study, taken as a whole, reports: Tumor-resident clones, often undetectable pretreatment in blood, expanded then contracted after pembrolizumab.

Only in-frame clones appear in the TCRdb table, and some are missing; sequencing was by immunoSEQ multiplex PCR. The sample has 100,000 or so clones; approximately 80% are singletons. Germline V lookup: CDR1 SGHNT, CDR2 YYREEE (reference sequence). The CDR3 extends over 15 amino acids. V shed 0 bases and J shed 7 bases, with 14 bases lying between them. All patients were mismatch repair deficient, assessed by either PCR or immunohistochemistry. TCRs were sequenced from a few patients responding to pembrolizumab. About this clone itself: What it recognizes is unknown.

The TCR sequence derives from an adult with mismatch repair-deficient cancer. The gene calls are TRBV5-4 and TRBJ2-1, with a tentative D call TRBD2 (6 bases). The sample in question was peripheral blood, obtained roughly 35 weeks after starting pembrolizumab. As DNA, the CDR3 is TGTGCCAGCAGCTTGGAGGAGGTAGCGGTTAATGAGCAGTTCTTC. Amino acids: CASSLEEVAVNEQFF.